A selection of T cell receptor beta chains follows, all from one sample in a study of OX40 agonist ivuxolimab in advanced cancers. Using immunoSEQ multiplex PCR, the repertoire was profiled, and TCRdb retains in-frame clones only, with some absent. The sample consists of around 69,000 clones, 75% to 90% of them appearing once. The source was CD4+ or CD8+ T cells sorted from blood, collected in a trial of the OX40 agonist ivuxolimab. The source is an adult with an advanced solid tumor such as melanoma, head and neck, liver or kidney cancer. The CDR3 runs from the conserved cysteine through the conserved F or W. A D gene is named only where the DNA matches it firmly. The size of a clone is reported for some rows only, either as once, few or many, or as a class for expanded clones.

>TRBV5-5|.|TRBJ2-7|13|.
TGTGCCAGCAGCTTGGCCAAGGGTTACGAGCAGTACTTC
CASSLAKGYEQYF
>TRBV30|TRBD2|TRBJ2-7|16|.
TGTGCCTGGAGTGTAGGCTTCGGGGGGAGGGCCCTCGAGCAGTACTTC
CAWSVGFGGRALEQYF
>TRBV19|.|TRBJ1-1|13|.
TGTGCCAGTAGCATACAGGGCTACACTGAAGCTTTCTTT
CASSIQGYTEAFF
>TRBV7-9|.|TRBJ2-1|14|.
TGTGCCAGCAGCTTAACAGGGTTTTACAATGAGCAGTTCTTC
CASSLTGFYNEQFF
>TRBV28|TRBD1|TRBJ1-2|13|.
TGTGCCAGCACCCTGGGACAGGGGGCGGGCTACACCTTC
CASTLGQGAGYTF
>TRBV15|TRBD1|TRBJ1-1|16|.
TGTGCCACCAGCAGAGATGGGACAGTCAGGAACACTGAAGCTTTCTTT
CATSRDGTVRNTEAFF
>TRBV7-2|.|TRBJ2-5|13|.
TGTGCCAGCAGCTTAATACAGCAAGAGACCCAGTACTTC
CASSLIQQETQYF
>TRBV28|.|TRBJ1-5|16|.
TGTGCCAGCAGTTTAGGGGGAGGGTTTAGCAATCAGCCCCAGCATTTT
CASSLGGGFSNQPQHF
>TRBV5-1|.|TRBJ2-1|11|.
TGCGCCAGCAGCTTGGGGAATGAGCAGTTCTTC
CASSLGNEQFF
>TRBV27|.|TRBJ2-7|13|.
TGTGCCAGCAGTGTCGCCCCGTGGTCCGAGCAGTACTTC
CASSVAPWSEQYF
>TRBV9|TRBD1|TRBJ2-3|15|.
TGTGCCAGCAGCGTAGAGGGGGCGAACACAGATACGCAGTATTTT
CASSVEGANTDTQYF
>TRBV7-3|.|TRBJ1-1|14|few
TGTGCCAGCAGCTTAACGTTAGTGGACACTGAAGCTTTCTTT
CASSLTLVDTEAFF
>TRBV6-5|.|TRBJ2-7|15|.
TGTGCCAGCAGCAAATCAACAGGGCCCCCTAGAGAGCAGTACTTC
CASSKSTGPPREQYF
>TRBV19|TRBD1|TRBJ1-1|14|.
TGTGCCAGTAGTATTTGGACAGGGGACACTGAAGCTTTCTTT
CASSIWTGDTEAFF
>TRBV4-1|TRBD2|TRBJ2-1|16|.
TGCGCCAGCAGCCAAGAGTCGGGAGGGGGTTACAATGAGCAGTTCTTC
CASSQESGGGYNEQFF
>TRBV27|.|TRBJ1-1|14|.
TGTGCCAGCAGTTCCTCAGGGGCGTACACTGAAGCTTTCTTT
CASSSSGAYTEAFF
>TRBV6-5|.|TRBJ1-1|12|.
TGTGCCAGCAGCCAGGACAAGGCTGAAGCTTTCTTT
CASSQDKAEAFF
>TRBV7-9|TRBD1|TRBJ2-7|14|.
TGTGCCAGCAGCTCCCCCACAGGGGGCTGGGAGCAGTACTTC
CASSSPTGGWEQYF
>TRBV15|.|TRBJ2-1|15|once
TGTGCCACCAGCAGAGTAGCGGACTCCTACAATGAGCAGTTCTTC
CATSRVADSYNEQFF
>TRBV6-5|TRBD2|TRBJ2-1|15|few
TGTGCCACCAATTCCCTAGCGGGATTAAACAATGAGCAGTTCTTC
CATNSLAGLNNEQFF
>TRBV4-2|TRBD2|TRBJ2-2|19|once
TGTGCCAGCAGCCAAGATCCTCCTCTCCTAGCGGGAGACACCGGGGAGCTGTTTTTT
CASSQDPPLLAGDTGELFF
>TRBV4-3|TRBD2|TRBJ2-5|17|.
TGCGCCAGCAGCTTTCGACTAGCGGGGTTTCAAAAGGAGACCCAGTACTTC
CASSFRLAGFQKETQYF
>TRBV19|.|TRBJ2-1|16|.
TGTGCCAGTAGTATTTCTGGGGGGCGGTCCTACAATGAGCAGTTCTTC
CASSISGGRSYNEQFF
>TRBV9|TRBD2|TRBJ2-7|16|.
TGTGCCAGCAGCGCTACTAGCGGGGGGACCTCCTACGAGCAGTACTTC
CASSATSGGTSYEQYF
>TRBV13|.|TRBJ2-7|15|.
TGTGCCAGCAGCTTATGGGTGGACCGATCCTACGAGCAGTACTTC
CASSLWVDRSYEQYF
>TRBV15|TRBD2|TRBJ2-3|15|once
TGTGCCACCAGCAGTCCAGCGGGAGCTTCGGATACGCAGTATTTT
CATSSPAGASDTQYF